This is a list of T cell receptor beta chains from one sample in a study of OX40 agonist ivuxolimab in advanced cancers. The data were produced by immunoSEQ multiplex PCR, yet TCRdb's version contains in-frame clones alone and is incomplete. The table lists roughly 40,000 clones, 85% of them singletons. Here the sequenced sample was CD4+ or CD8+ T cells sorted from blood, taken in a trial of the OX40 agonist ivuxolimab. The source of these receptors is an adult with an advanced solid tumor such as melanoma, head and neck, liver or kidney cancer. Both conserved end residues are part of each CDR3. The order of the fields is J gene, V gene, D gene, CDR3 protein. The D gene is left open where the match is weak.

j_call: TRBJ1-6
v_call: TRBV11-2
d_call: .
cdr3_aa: CASSLQPGLEGLHF

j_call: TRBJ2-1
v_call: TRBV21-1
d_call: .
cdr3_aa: CASSTQRTPPGLAGVWNYNEQFF

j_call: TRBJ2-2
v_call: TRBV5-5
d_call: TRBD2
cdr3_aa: CASSLEVASGKTGELFF

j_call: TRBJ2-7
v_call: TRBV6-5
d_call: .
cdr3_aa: CASSYEWATYEQYF

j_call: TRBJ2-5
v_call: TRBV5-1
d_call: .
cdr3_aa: CASSPNGVGPPGETQYF

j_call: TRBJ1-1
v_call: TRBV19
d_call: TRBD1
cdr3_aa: CASSRRTGVGTEAFF

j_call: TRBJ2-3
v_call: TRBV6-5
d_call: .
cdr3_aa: CASSLVHYTDTQYF

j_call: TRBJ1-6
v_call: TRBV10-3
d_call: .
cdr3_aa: CAIRGETYSYNSPLHF

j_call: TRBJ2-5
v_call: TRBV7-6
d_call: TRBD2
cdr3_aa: CASSLALPSGGLETQYF

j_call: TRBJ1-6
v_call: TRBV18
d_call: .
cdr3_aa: CASSPFGQLSSYNSPLHF

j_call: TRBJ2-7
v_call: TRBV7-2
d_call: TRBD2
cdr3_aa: CASSSSSGNGFYEQYF

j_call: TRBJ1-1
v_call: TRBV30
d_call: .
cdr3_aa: CAWSVRSGGRKNTEAFF

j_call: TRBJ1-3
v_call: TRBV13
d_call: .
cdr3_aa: CASSLVSSGNTIYF

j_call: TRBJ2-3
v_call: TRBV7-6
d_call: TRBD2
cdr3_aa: CASSLWSSGSPDTQYF

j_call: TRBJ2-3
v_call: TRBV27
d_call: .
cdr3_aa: CASNMAPDTQYF

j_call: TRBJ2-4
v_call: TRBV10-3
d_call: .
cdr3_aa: CAISESTGREYF

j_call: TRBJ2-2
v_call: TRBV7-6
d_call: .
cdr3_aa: CASSLAPTGGELFF

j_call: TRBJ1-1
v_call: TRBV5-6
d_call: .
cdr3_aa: CASSFYGTEAFF

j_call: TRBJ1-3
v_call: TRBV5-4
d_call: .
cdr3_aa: CASSLMRSSGNTIYF

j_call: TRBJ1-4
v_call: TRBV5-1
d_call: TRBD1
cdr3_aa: CASSFLGTAPATNEKLFF

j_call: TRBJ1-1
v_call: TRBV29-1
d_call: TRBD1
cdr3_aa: CSVQDRVELSFF

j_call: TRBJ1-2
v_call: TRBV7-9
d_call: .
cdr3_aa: CASSPDSYGYTF

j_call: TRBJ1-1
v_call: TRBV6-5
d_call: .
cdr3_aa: CASSSQGQDTEAFF

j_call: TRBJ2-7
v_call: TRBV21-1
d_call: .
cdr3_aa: CASSKDGLAGGLYEQYF

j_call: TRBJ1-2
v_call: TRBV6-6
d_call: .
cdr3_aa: CASSPLRGDYGYTF

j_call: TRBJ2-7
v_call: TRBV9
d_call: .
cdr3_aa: CASSVGFENYEQYF

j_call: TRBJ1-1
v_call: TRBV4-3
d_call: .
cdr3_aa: CASSQGAGTAEAFF

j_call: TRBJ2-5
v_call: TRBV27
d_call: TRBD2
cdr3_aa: CASTSLAGSIETQYF

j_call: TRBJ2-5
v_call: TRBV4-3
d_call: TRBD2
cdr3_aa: CASSQDGTTQETQYF

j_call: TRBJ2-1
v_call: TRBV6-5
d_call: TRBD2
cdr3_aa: CASSSGRAVDEQFF

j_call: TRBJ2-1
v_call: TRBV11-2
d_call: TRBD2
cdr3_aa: CASSLAGGIGNEQFF

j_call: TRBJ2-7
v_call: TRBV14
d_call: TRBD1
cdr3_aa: CASSHADRDYEQYF

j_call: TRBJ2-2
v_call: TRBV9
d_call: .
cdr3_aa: CASSVFRATGELFF

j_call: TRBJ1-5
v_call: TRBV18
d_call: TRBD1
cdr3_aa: CASSPGTEVQPQHF

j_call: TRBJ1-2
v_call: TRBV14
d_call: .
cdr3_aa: CASSTGIEGYTF

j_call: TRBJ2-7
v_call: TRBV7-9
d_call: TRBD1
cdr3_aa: CASSPADREKYEQYF